This T cell receptor beta chain was retrieved from a study of T cell responses to AZD1222 COVID-19 vaccine. V lost 5 bases and J lost 3; bases outside the gene matches: 12. The CDR3 loop spans 16 amino acids. Germline V gives CDR1 SGHTA, CDR2 FQGNSA. Concerning this clone: No antigen is known for it.

The table came from immunoSEQ multiplex PCR; TCRdb's copy has only in-frame clones and leaves some out. The sample records 150,000 to 200,000 clones, roughly 94% being singletons. Findings and limits, study-wide: Variant regions that are unmutated are reportedly the target of nearly half of spike-specific TCRs.

The chain is built from TRBV7-2 and TRBJ1-1; 7 bases are shared with TRBD1. The clonotype originates from an adult who received the AZD1222 COVID-19 vaccine. The starting material was peripheral blood, obtained 28 days after the second AZD1222 dose. The CDR3: CASSPRQGRGYTEAFF. The CDR3 region has the DNA TGTGCCAGCAGCCCTCGACAGGGACGGGGATACACTGAAGCTTTCTTT.